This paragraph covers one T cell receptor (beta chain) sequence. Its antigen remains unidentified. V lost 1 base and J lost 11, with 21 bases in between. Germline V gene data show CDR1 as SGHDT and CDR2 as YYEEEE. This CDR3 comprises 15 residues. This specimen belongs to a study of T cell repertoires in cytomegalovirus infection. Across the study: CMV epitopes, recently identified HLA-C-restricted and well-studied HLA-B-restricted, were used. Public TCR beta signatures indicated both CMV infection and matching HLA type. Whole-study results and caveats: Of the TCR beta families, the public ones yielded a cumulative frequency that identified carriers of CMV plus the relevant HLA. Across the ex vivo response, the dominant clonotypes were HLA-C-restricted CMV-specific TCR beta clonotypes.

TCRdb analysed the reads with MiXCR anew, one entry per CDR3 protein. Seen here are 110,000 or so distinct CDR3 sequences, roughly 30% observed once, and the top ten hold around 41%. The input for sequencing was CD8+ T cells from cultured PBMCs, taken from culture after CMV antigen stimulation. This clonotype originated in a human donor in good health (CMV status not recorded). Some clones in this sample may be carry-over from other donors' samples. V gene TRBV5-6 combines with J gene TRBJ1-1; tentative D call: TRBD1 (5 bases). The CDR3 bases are TGTGCCAGCAGCTTGTTACCAGGGATGAACACGGAGGCTTTCTTT. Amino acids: CASSLLPGMNTEAFF.